This is a list of T cell receptor beta chains from one sample in a study of identical twins. From the 5' RACE reads, TCRdb called clonotypes with MiXCR, one entry per CDR3 protein. The sample shows 1.5 million to 2 million distinct CDR3 sequences, around 29% of them seen only once. Specimen: cord blood. The receptors were gathered from a newborn girl in good health. The CDR3 runs from the conserved cysteine through the conserved F or W. A D gene is named only where the DNA matches it firmly. Clone size is shown for a subset of rows, as once, few, many or a class of expanded clone.

length	size	V	D	J	DNA	CDR3
15	-	TRBV9	TRBD1	TRBJ1-2	TGTGCCAACAGCGGATCGACAGGGTTTAACTATGGCTACACCTTC	CANSGSTGFNYGYTF
15	-	TRBV12-3/TRBV12-4	-	TRBJ1-3	TGTGCCAGCAGTCAACAGGGTTCGAGGGGAAACACCATATATTTT	CASSQQGSRGNTIYF
13	-	TRBV30	-	TRBJ1-4	TGTGCCTGGAGGGGCAGGGCGAATGAAAAACTGTTTTTT	CAWRGRANEKLFF
16	few	TRBV6-2/TRBV6-3	-	TRBJ1-1	TGTGCCAGCAGTTACCGGGGTGCCCAGATGAACACTGAAGCTTTCTTT	CASSYRGAQMNTEAFF
14	-	TRBV6-1	TRBD1	TRBJ2-7	TGTGCCAGCAGTGAATTCGGGACAGGGGGCATCCAGTACTTC	CASSEFGTGGIQYF
16	many	TRBV7-2	TRBD2	TRBJ2-3	TGTGCCAGCAGCTTATCAGCTACTAGCGCGGCAGATACGCAGTATTTT	CASSLSATSAADTQYF
17	-	TRBV10-3	TRBD2	TRBJ2-2	TGTGCCATCAGCGAGGAGCGGGGGGCTCCGAACACCGGGGAGCTGTTTTTT	CAISEERGAPNTGELFF
14	-	TRBV27	-	TRBJ2-7	TGTGCCAGCAGTTTTCGGACGGAATCCTACGAGCAGTACTTC	CASSFRTESYEQYF
13	few	TRBV27	-	TRBJ2-1	TGTGCCAGCAGTTCCGACCCCCCGAATGAGCAGTTCTTC	CASSSDPPNEQFF
14	few	TRBV5-1	-	TRBJ1-4	TGCGCCAGCAGCTTGGACCCTGCTGGGGGAAAACTGTTTTTT	CASSLDPAGGKLFF
13	-	TRBV5-1	TRBD2	TRBJ2-3	TGCGCCAGCAGCTCGCCCGCGGGGGGTACGCAGTATTTT	CASSSPAGGTQYF
12	many	TRBV5-1	-	TRBJ2-5	TGCGCCAGCAGCTTGGCCCAAGAGACCCAGTACTTC	CASSLAQETQYF
16	-	TRBV4-2	TRBD2	TRBJ2-7	TGTGCCAGCAGCCAAGTGGCGGGAGATTTCTACAATGAGCAGTACTTC	CASSQVAGDFYNEQYF
17	-	TRBV10-3	TRBD2	TRBJ2-1	TGTGCCATCAGCCGCGCCGGGACTAGCGGGACCTACAATGAGCAGTTCTTC	CAISRAGTSGTYNEQFF
14	-	TRBV5-6	-	TRBJ2-1	TGTGCCAGCAGCCCCGGGGACGGCTACAATGAGCAGTTCTTC	CASSPGDGYNEQFF
14	-	TRBV24-1	TRBD1	TRBJ1-2	TGTGCCACCAGTGATAATGACAGGGTCTATGGCTACACCTTC	CATSDNDRVYGYTF
14	few	TRBV20-1	-	TRBJ1-4	TGCAGTGCTAGGCCGGGACGGTATAATGAAAAACTGTTTTTT	CSARPGRYNEKLFF
13	-	TRBV20-1	TRBD1	TRBJ1-1	TGCAGTGCTAGAGTACAGGGGAGGGCTGAAGCTTTCTTT	CSARVQGRAEAFF
16	-	TRBV3-1	TRBD2	TRBJ2-7	TGTGCCAGCAGCCAAGATCGTTTGGGACTAGCCTACGAGCAGTACTTC	CASSQDRLGLAYEQYF
15	-	TRBV11-2	-	TRBJ1-1	TGTGCCAGCAGCTTAGGGGCAGTACCGAACACTGAAGCTTTCTTT	CASSLGAVPNTEAFF
16	once	TRBV6-1	TRBD2	TRBJ2-7	TGTGCCAGCAGTGAACGTCGGCTAGCGGGGGCCTACGAGCAGTACTTC	CASSERRLAGAYEQYF
15	many	TRBV6-5	-	TRBJ2-7	TGTGCCAGCAGCCAAACCGGGACGTACTCCTACGAGCAGTACTTC	CASSQTGTYSYEQYF
12	few	TRBV29-1	TRBD1	TRBJ2-1	TGCAGCGTTGACCGGGACAGGGAGGAGCAGTTCTTC	CSVDRDREEQFF
13	-	TRBV5-1	-	TRBJ2-5	TGCGCCAGCAGCTTGGAGCCCGGACAGACCCAGTACTTC	CASSLEPGQTQYF
17	-	TRBV3-1	TRBD1	TRBJ2-5	TGTGCCAGCAGCCTCCTTATGCCCGGGACAGGGGGCTTTGAGCAGTACTTC	CASSLLMPGTGGFEQYF
17	-	TRBV27	-	TRBJ2-1	TGTGCCAGCAGTTTATATCAGGTTAGGAGCTCCTACAATGAGCAGTTCTTC	CASSLYQVRSSYNEQFF
15	-	TRBV6-1	TRBD2	TRBJ2-7	TGTGCCAGCAACCCCAGAGCGGGAAACATTCACGAGCAGTACTTC	CASNPRAGNIHEQYF
15	many	TRBV20-1	-	TRBJ1-4	TGCAGTGCTAGAGTACCCGGTACAACTAATGAAAAACTGTTTTTT	CSARVPGTTNEKLFF
14	few	TRBV25-1	TRBD1	TRBJ1-6	TGTGCCAGCACCGCGACAGGGAAAGGGTCACCCCTCCACTTT	CASTATGKGSPLHF
14	few	TRBV6-6	TRBD1	TRBJ2-7	TGTGCCAGCAGGACCGACAGGGGCGGCGACGAGCAGTACTTC	CASRTDRGGDEQYF
12	many	TRBV3-1	TRBD1	TRBJ1-4	TGTGCCAGCAGTCGGACAGGTGAAAAACTGTTTTTT	CASSRTGEKLFF
13	-	TRBV12-3/TRBV12-4	-	TRBJ2-2	TGTGCCAGCAGCCCGGGACCTACCGGGGAGCTGTTTTTT	CASSPGPTGELFF
16	-	TRBV7-8	TRBD1	TRBJ2-3	TGTGCCAGCAGCTTTTTGGGGACAGGGAGCACAGATACGCAGTATTTT	CASSFLGTGSTDTQYF
18	-	TRBV28	-	TRBJ1-5	TGTGCCAGCAGTGCTAGGTTGGGTTTCCCCTCTAGCAATCAGCCCCAGCATTTT	CASSARLGFPSSNQPQHF
16	once	TRBV6-1	-	TRBJ1-4	TGTGCCAGCAGTGAATCTTCGGGGGACACTAACGAAAAACTGTTTTTT	CASSESSGDTNEKLFF
15	-	TRBV20-1	TRBD1	TRBJ2-7	TGCAGTGCTAGTCCAAGATCCAGGGGGTCCTACGAGCAGTACTTC	CSASPRSRGSYEQYF
15	-	TRBV19	TRBD2	TRBJ2-1	TGTGCCAGTAGTACCGGGACTAGCGGGGGCAATGAGCAGTTCTTC	CASSTGTSGGNEQFF
19	-	TRBV11-2	TRBD2	TRBJ2-1	TGTACCAGCAGCTCAGTCCAAGGGACTAGCGGGGGGGCCTACAATGAGCAGTTCTTC	CTSSSVQGTSGGAYNEQFF
14	-	TRBV7-9	-	TRBJ1-2	TGTGCCAGCAGCGGGGGGAGGACAGCCTATGGCTACACCTTC	CASSGGRTAYGYTF
13	-	TRBV5-6	-	TRBJ2-1	TGTGCCAGCCAGCCTCGGAACTACAATGAGCAGTTCTTC	CASQPRNYNEQFF
15	few	TRBV28	-	TRBJ1-5	TGTGCCAGCAGTTTGGATAGGGCGAGAAATCAGCCCCAGCATTTT	CASSLDRARNQPQHF
15	few	TRBV12-3/TRBV12-4	TRBD2	TRBJ2-1	TGTGCCAGCAGTTCAGCGGGGGGGTTAAGGGATGAGCAGTTCTTC	CASSSAGGLRDEQFF
16	few	TRBV28	-	TRBJ1-5	TGTGCCAGCAGTTTTGCAGGGACTTATAGCAATCAGCCCCAGCATTTT	CASSFAGTYSNQPQHF
13	few	TRBV29-1	-	TRBJ1-1	TGCAGCGTTGGCGGGCTATGGGACACTGAAGCTTTCTTT	CSVGGLWDTEAFF
12	once	TRBV19	-	TRBJ2-2	TGTGCCAGTAGTATAGTCAGGGGACAGCTGTTTTTT	CASSIVRGQLFF
18	few	TRBV9	-	TRBJ1-1	TGTGCCAGCAGCCCGAGAGGTCGGGGTGTCCCAATGAACACTGAAGCTTTCTTT	CASSPRGRGVPMNTEAFF